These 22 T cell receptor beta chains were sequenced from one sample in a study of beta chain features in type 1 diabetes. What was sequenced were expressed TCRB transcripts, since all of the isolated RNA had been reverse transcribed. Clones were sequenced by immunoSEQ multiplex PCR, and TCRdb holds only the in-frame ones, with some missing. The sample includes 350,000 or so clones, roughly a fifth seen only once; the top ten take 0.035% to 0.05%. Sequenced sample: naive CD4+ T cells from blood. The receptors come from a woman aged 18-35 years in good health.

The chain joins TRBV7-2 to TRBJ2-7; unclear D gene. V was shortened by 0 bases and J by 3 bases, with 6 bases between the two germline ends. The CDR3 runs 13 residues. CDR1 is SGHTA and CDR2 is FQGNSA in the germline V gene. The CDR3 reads CASSLAADYEQYF. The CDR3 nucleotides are TGTGCCAGCAGCTTAGCGGCAGACTACGAGCAGTACTTC.

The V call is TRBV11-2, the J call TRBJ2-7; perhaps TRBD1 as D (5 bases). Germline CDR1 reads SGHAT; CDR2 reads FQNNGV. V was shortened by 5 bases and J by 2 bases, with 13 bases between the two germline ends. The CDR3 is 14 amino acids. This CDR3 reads CASSSPRAAYEQYF. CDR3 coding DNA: TGTGCCAGCAGCAGCCCCAGGGCCGCCTACGAGCAGTACTTC. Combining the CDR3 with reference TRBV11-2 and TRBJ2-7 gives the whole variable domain EAGVAQSPRYKIIEKRQSVAFWCNPISGHATLYWYQQILGQGPKLLIQFQNNGVVDDSQLPKDRFSAERLKGVDSTLKIQPAKLEDSAVYLCASSSPRAAYEQYFGPGTRLTVT.

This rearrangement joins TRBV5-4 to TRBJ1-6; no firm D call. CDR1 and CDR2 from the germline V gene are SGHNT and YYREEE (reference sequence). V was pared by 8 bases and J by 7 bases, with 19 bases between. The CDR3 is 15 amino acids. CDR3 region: CARGKHEGRNSPLHF. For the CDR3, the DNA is TGTGCCAGGGGCAAACACGAGGGTAGAAATTCACCCCTCCACTTT.

The CDR3, as DNA: TGTGCCAGCTCATCGGACAGAAACACTGAAGCTTTCTTT. Translated, it gives CASSSDRNTEAFF. This chain links TRBV18 with TRBJ1-1; D might be TRBD1 (6 bases). Trimming removed 5 bases from V and 2 bases from J, with 9 bases in between. Germline V gene sequence: CDR1 KGHSH, CDR2 LQKENI. The CDR3 covers 13 residues.

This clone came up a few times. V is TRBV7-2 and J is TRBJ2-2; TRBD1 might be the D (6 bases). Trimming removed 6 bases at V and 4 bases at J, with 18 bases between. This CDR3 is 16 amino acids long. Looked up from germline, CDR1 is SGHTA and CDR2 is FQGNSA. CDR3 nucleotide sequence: TGTGCCAGCAGTCGCCGCCAGGGGTCGGGCACCGGGGAGCTGTTTTTT. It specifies CASSRRQGSGTGELFF. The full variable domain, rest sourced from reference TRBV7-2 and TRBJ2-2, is GAGVSQSPSNKVTEKGKDVELRCDPISGHTALYWYRQSLGQGLEFLIYFQGNSAPDKSGLPSDRFSAERTGGSVSTLTIQRTQQEDSAVYLCASSRRQGSGTGELFFGEGSRLTVL.

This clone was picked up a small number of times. The CDR3 DNA reads as TGTGCCAGCAGCTTGGATGCTAGCGGGGCCTACAATGAGCAGTTCTTC. Protein: CASSLDASGAYNEQFF. The genes are TRBV5-4 and TRBJ2-1; 9 bases match TRBD2. The CDR3 has 16 residues. The ends lost 0 bases at V and 2 bases at J; junction bases unmatched: 3. The germline V gene has CDR1 SGHNT and CDR2 YYREEE (reference sequence). Together with reference TRBV5-4 and TRBJ2-1, the CDR3 gives the full variable domain: ETGVTQSPTHLIKTRGQQVTLRCSSQSGHNTVSWYQQALGQGPQFIFQYYREEENGRGNFPPRFSGLQFPNYSSELNVNALELDDSALYLCASSLDASGAYNEQFFGPGTRLTVL.

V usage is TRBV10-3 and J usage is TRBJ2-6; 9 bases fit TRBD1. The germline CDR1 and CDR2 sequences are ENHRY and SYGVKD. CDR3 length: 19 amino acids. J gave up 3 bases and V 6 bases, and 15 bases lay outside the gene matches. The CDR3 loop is CAIRPGTGKSSVGANVLTF. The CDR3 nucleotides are TGTGCCATCAGGCCCGGGACAGGGAAAAGCTCGGTTGGGGCCAACGTCCTGACTTTC.

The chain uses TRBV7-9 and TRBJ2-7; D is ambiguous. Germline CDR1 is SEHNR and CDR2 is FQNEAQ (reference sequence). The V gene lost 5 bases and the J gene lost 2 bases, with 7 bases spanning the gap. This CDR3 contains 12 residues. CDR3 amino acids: CASSAVTYEQYF. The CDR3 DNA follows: TGTGCCAGCAGCGCGGTAACCTACGAGCAGTACTTC.

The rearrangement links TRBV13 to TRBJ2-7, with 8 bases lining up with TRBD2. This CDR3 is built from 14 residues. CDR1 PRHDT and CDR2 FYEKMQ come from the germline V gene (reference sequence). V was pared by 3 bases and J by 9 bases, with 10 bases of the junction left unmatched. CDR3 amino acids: CASSFTSGPSRQYF. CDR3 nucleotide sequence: TGTGCCAGCAGCTTTACTAGCGGACCATCTCGGCAGTACTTC.

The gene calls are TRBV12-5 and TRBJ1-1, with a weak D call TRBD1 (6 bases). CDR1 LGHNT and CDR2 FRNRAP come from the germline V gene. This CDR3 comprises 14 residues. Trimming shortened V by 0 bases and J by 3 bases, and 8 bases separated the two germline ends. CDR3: CASGLVPGDTEAFF. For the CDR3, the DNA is TGTGCTAGTGGTTTGGTCCCAGGGGACACTGAAGCTTTCTTT.

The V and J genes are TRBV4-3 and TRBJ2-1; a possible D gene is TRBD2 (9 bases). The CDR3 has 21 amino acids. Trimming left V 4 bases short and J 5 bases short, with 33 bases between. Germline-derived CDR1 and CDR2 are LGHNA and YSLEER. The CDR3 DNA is TGCGCCAGCAGCCCAGGGGGCGAGAGTCTAGCGGGACTCTACGGGGACAATGAGCAGTTCTTC. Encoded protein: CASSPGGESLAGLYGDNEQFF.

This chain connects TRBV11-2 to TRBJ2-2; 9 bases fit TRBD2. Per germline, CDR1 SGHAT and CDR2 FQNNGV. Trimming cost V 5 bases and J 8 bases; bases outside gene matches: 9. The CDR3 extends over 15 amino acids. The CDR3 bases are TGTGCCAGCAGCCCAGCGCCTAGCGGGAAGGGGGAGCTGTTTTTT. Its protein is CASSPAPSGKGELFF.

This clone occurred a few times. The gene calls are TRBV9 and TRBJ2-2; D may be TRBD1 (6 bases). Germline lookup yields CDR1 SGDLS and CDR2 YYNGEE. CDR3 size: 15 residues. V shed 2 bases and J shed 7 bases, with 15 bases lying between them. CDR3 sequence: CASSVLTGRNGELFF. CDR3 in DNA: TGTGCCAGCAGCGTCCTGACAGGTCGGAACGGGGAGCTGTTTTTT.

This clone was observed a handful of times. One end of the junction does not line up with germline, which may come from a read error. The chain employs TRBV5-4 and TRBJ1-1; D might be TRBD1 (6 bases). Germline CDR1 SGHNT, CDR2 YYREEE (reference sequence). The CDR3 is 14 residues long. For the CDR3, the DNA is TGTGCCAGCAGCAGGGGGGGAGTGAAAACTGAAGCTTTCTTT. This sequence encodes CASSRGGVKTEAFF.

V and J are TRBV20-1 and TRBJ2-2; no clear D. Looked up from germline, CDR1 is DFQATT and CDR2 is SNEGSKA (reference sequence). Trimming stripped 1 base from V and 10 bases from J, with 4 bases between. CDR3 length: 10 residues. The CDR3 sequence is CSARGEELFF. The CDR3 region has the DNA TGCAGTGCTAGAGGCGAGGAGCTGTTTTTT.

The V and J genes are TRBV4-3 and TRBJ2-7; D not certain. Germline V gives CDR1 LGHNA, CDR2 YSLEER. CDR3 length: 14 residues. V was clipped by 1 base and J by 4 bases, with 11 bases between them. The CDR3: CASSQVRYSYEQYF. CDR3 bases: TGCGCCAGCAGCCAAGTCAGGTATTCATACGAGCAGTACTTC.

The CDR3 loop is CSVEDTGGVAEKLFF. CDR3 DNA sequence: TGCAGCGTTGAAGATACGGGGGGGGTCGCCGAAAAACTGTTTTTT. V and J are TRBV29-1 and TRBJ1-4, with TRBD1 as a possible D gene (5 bases). V dropped 0 bases and J dropped 8 bases, with 16 bases sitting between them. The CDR3 is 15 residues long. The germline V gene encodes CDR1 SQVTM and CDR2 ANQGSEA.

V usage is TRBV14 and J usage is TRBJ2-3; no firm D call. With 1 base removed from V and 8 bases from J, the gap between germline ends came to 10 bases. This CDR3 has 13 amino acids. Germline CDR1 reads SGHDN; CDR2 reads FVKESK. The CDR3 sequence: CASSQADRSTQYF. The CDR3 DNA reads TGTGCCAGCAGCCAAGCGGATCGGAGTACGCAGTATTTT.

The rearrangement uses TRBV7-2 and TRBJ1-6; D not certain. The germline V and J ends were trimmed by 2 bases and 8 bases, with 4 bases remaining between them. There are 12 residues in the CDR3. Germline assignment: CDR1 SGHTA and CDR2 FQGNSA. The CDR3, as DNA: TGTGCCAGCAGCTTAAGCTATTCACCCCTCCACTTT. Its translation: CASSLSYSPLHF.

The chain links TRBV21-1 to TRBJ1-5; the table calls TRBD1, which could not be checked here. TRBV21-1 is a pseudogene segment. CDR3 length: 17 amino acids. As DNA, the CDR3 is TGTGCCAGCAGCAAAGAACCTCAGATCCTTAGCAATCAGCCCCAGCATTTT. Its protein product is CASSKEPQILSNQPQHF.

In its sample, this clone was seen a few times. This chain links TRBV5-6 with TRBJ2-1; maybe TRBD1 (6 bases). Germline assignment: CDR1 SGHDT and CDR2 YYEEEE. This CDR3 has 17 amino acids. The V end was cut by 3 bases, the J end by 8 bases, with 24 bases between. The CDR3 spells CASSSYPSGDGGYEQFF. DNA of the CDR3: TGTGCCAGCAGCTCGTACCCTTCAGGGGATGGGGGCTATGAGCAGTTCTTC.

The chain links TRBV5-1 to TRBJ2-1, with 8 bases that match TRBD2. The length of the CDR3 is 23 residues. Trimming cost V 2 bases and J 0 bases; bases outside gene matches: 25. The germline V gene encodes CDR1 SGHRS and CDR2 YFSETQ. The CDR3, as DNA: TGCGCCAGCAGCTTCCCAGGAGTACAGGGTATTTCTAGCGGGCGCCTCTCCTACAATGAGCAGTTCTTC. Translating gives CASSFPGVQGISSGRLSYNEQFF.